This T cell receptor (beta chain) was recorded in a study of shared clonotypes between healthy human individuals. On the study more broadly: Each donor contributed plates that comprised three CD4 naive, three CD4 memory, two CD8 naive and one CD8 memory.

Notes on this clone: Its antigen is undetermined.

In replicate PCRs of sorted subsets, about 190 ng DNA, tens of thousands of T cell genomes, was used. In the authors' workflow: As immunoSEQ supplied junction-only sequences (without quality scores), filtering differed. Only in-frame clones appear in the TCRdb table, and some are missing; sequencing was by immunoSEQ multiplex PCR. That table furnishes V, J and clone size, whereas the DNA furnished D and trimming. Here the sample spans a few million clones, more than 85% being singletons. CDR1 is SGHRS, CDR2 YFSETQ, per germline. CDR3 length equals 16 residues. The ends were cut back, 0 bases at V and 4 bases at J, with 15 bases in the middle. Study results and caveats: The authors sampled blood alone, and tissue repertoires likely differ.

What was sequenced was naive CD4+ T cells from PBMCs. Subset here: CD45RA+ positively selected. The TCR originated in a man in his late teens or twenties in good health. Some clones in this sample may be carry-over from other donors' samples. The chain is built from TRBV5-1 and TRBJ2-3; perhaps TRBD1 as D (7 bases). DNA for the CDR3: TGCGCCAGCAGCTTGGCCAGGGGGGCAGCGTCAGATACGCAGTATTTT. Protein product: CASSLARGAASDTQYF.